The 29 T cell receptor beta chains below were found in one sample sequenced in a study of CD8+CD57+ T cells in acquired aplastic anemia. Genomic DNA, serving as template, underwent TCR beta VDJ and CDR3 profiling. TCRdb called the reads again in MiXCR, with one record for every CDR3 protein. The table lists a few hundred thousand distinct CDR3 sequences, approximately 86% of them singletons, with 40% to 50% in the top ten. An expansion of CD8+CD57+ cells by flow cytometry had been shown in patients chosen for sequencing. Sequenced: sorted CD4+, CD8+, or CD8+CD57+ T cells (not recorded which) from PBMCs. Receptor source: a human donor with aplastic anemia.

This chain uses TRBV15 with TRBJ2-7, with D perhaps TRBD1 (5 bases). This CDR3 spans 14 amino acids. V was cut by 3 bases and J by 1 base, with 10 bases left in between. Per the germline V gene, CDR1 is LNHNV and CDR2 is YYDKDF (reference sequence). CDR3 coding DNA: TGTGCCACCAGCAGTGAAGGGGAATCCTACGAGCAGTACTTC. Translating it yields CATSSEGESYEQYF.

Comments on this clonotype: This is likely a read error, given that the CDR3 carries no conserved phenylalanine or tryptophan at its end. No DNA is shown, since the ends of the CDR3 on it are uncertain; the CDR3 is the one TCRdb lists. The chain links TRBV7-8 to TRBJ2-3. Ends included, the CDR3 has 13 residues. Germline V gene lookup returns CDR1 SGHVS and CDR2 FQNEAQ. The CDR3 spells CASSLAGRPDPHY.

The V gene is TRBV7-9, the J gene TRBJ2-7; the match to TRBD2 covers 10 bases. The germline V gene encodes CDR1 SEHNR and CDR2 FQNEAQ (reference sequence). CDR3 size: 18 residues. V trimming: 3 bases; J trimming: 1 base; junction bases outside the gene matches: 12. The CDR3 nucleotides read TGTGCCAGCAGCTTTCATAGAAGCGGGAGGGGCCTTTCCTACGAGCAGTACGTC. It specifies CASSFHRSGRGLSYEQYV.

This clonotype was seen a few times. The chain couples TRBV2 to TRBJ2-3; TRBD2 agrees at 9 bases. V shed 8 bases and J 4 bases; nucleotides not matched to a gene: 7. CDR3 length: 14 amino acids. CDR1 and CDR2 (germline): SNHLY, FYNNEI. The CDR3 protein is CASGGGTSSDTQYF. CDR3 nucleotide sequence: TGTGCCAGCGGAGGAGGGACTAGCTCAGATACGCAGTATTTT. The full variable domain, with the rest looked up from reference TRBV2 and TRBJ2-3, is EPEVTQTPSHQVTQMGQEVILRCVPISNHLYFYWYRQILGQKVEFLVSFYNNEISEKSEIFDDQFSVERPDGSNFTLKIRSTKLEDSAMYFCASGGGTSSDTQYFGPGTRLTVL.

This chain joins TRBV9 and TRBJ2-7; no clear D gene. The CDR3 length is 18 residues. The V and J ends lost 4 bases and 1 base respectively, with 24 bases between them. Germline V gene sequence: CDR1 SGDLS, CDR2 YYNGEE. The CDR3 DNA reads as TGTGCCAGCAGCTTTCATCCAGTAGGAGCAGCCCTTTCCTACGAGCAGTACGTC. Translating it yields CASSFHPVGAALSYEQYV.

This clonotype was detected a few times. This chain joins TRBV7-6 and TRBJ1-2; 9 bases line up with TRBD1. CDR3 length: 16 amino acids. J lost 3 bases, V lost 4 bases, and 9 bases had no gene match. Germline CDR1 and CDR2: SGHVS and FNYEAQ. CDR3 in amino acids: CASSSTTGGADYGYTF. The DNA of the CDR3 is TGTGCCAGCAGCTCCACTACAGGGGGCGCCGACTATGGCTACACCTTC.

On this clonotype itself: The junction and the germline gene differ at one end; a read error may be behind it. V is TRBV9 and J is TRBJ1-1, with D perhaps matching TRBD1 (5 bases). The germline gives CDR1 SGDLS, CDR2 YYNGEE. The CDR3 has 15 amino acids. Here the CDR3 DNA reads TGTGCCAGCAGCGTAGTACTGGGGGGAGACACTGAACCTTTCTTT. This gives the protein CASSVVLGGDTEPFF.

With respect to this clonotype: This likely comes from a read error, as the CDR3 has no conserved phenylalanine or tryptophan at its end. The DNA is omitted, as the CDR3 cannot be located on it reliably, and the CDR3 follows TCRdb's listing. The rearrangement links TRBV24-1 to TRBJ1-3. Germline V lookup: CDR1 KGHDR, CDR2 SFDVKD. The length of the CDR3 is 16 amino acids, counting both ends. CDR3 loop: CATSDFGREFAYAQYV.

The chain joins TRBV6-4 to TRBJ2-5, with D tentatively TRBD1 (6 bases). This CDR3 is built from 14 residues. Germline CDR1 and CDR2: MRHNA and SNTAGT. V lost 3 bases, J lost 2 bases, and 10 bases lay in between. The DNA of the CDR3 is TGTGCCAGCAGTGATACAGGGATACAAGAGACCCAGTACTTC. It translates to CASSDTGIQETQYF.

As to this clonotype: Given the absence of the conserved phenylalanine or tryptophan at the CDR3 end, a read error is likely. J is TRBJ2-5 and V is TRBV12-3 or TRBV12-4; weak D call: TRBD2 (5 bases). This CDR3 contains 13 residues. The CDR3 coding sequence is TGTGCCGGCAGTGTCCGAGGGCAAGAGACCCAGTACTCC. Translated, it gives CAGSVRGQETQYS.

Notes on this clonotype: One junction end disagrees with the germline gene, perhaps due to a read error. The CDR3 sequence: CASSLAHGTKNTHF. CDR3 DNA: TGTGCCAGCAGCTTAGCCCACGGGACAAAAAACACCCACTTC. The chain recombines TRBV7-6 with TRBJ2-5; weak D call: TRBD1 (6 bases). Per the germline V gene, CDR1 is SGHVS and CDR2 is FNYEAQ. This CDR3 is 14 amino acids long.

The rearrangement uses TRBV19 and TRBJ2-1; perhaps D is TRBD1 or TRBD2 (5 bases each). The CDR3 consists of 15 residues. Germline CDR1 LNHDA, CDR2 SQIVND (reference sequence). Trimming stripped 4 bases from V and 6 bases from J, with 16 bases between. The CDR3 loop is CASSNGDRGFNEQFF. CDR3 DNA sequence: TGTGCCAGTAGTAATGGGGACCGTGGGTTCAATGAGCAGTTCTTC. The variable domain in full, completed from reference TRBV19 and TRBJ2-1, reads DGGITQSPKYLFRKEGQNVTLSCEQNLNHDAMYWYRQDPGQGLRLIYYSQIVNDFQKGDIAEGYSVSREKKESFPLTVTSAQKNPTAFYLCASSNGDRGFNEQFFGPGTRLTVL.

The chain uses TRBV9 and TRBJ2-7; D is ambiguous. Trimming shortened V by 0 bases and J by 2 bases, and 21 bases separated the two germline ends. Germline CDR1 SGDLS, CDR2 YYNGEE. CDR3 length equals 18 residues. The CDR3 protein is CASSVGSDTPSFAYEQYV. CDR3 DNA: TGTGCCAGCAGCGTAGGGTCAGATACGCCGTCCTTTGCCTACGAGCAGTACGTC.

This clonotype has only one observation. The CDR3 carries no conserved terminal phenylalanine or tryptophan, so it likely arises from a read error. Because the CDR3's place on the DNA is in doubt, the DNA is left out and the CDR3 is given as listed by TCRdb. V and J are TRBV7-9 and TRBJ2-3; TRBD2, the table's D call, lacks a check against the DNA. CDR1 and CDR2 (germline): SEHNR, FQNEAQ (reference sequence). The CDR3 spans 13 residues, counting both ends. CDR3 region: CASSFQRSGGHDY.

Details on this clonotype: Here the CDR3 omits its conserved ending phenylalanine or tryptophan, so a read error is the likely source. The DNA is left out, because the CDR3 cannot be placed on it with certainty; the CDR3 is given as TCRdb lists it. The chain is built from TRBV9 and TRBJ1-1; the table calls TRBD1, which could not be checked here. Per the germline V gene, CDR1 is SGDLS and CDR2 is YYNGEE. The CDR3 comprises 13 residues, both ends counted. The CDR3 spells CASSFATARNQPL.

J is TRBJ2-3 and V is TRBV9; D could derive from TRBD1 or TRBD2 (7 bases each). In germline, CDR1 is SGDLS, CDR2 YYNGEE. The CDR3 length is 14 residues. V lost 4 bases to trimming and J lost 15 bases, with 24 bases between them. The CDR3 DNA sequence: TGTGCCAGCAGCCCCGGAGCGGGGACAGAAAATAAATATTTT. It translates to CASSPGAGTENKYF.

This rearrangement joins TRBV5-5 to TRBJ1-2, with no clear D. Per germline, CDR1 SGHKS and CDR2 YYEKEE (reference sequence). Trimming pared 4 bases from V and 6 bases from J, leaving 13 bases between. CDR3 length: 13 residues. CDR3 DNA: TGTGCCAGCAGCCTAAGGACCCGCCATGGCTACACCTTC. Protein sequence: CASSLRTRHGYTF.

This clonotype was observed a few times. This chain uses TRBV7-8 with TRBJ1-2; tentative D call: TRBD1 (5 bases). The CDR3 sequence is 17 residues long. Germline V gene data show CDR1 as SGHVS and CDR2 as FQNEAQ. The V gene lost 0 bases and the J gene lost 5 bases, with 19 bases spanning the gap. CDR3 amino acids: CASSLAGGPDIQYGYTF. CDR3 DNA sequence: TGTGCCAGCAGCTTAGCGGGGGGTCCCGATATACAGTATGGCTACACCTTC.

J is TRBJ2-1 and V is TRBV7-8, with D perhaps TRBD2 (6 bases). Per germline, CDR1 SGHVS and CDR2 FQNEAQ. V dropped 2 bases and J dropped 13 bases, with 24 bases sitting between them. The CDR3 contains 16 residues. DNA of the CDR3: TGTGCCAGCAGCTTACAGGGAGGTCCCGATACCGATTATCAGTTCTTC. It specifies CASSLQGGPDTDYQFF.

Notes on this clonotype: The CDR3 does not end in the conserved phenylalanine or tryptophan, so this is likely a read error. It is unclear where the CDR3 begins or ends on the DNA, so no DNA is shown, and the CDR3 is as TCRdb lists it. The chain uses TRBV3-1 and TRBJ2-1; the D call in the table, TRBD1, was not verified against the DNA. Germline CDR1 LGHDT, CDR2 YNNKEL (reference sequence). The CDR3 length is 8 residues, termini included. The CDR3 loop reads CASSQRGS.

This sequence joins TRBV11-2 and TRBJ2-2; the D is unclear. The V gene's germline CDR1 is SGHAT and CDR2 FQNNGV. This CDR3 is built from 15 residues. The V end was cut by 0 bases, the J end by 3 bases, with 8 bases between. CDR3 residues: CASSLDPADTGELFF. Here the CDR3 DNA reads TGTGCCAGCAGCTTAGATCCGGCAGACACCGGGGAGCTGTTTTTT.

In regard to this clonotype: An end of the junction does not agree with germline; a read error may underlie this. The chain's CDR3 is CASSLAGGSYNAQFF. For the CDR3, the DNA is TGTGCCAGTAGCCTAGCGGGAGGATCCTACAATGCGCAGTTCTTC. The chain recombines TRBV7-6 with TRBJ2-1; 11 bases agree with TRBD2. In germline, CDR1 is SGHVS, CDR2 FNYEAQ. CDR3 size: 15 residues. The full variable domain, in which reference TRBV7-6 and TRBJ2-1 provide the parts outside the CDR3, is GAGVSQSPRYKVTKRGQDVALRCDPISGHVSLYWYRQALGQGPEFLTYFNYEAQQDKSGLPNDRFSAERPEGSISTLTIQRTEQRDSAMYRCASSLAGGSYNAQFFGPGTRLTVL.

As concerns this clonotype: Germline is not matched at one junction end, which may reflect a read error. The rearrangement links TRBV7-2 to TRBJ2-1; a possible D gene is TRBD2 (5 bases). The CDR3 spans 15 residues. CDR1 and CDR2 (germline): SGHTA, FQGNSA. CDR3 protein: CASSYLSGAYNGQFF. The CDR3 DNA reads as TGTGCCAGTAGTTATCTGAGCGGCGCGTACAATGGGCAGTTCTTC.

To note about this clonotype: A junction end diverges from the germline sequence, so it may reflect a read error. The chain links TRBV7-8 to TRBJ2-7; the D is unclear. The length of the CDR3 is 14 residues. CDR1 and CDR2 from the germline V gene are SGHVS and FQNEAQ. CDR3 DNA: TGTGCCAGCAGCTTTCATCCAAACGGGTCAGAGCTGTACTTC. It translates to CASSFHPNGSELYF.

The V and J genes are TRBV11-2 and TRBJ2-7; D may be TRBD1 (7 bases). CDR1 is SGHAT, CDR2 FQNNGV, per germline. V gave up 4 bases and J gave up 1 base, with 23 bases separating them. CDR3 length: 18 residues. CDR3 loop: CASSWGAGGTALSYEQYV. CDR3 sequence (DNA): TGTGCCAGCAGCTGGGGTGCAGGGGGGACAGCCCTTTCCTACGAGCAGTACGTC.

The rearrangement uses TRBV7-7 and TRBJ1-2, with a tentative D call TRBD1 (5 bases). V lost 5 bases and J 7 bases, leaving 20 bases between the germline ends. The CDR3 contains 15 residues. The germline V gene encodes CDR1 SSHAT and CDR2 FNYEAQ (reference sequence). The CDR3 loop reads CASSMAGNTKAGYTF. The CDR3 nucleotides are TGTGCCAGCAGCATGGCAGGGAACACAAAAGCTGGCTACACCTTC.

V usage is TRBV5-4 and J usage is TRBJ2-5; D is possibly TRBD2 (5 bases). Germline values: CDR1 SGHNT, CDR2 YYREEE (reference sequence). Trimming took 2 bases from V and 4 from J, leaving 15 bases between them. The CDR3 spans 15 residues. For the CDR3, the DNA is TGTGCCAGCAGCTTTAGCAGGACTTGGGGAGAGACCCAGTACTTC. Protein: CASSFSRTWGETQYF.

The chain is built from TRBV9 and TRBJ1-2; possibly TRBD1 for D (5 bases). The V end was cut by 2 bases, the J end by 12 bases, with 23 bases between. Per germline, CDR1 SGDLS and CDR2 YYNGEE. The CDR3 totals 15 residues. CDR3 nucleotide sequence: TGTGCCAGCAGCGTCGGGACTAGCGGAATAGATACGCACACCTTC. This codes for CASSVGTSGIDTHTF.

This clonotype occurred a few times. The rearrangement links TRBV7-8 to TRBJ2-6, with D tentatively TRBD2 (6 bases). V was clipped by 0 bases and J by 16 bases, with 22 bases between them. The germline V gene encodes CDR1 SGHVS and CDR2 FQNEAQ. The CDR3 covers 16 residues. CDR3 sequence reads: CASSLAGGYDAQYLTF. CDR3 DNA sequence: TGTGCCAGCAGCTTAGCGGGAGGCTACGATGCGCAGTATCTGACTTTC.